Following are 21 T cell receptor beta chains from one sample sequenced in a study of cytomegalovirus exposure and HLA in healthy donors (dated by TCRdb to 2015 to 2018). Receptor libraries were prepared by the immunoSEQ multiplex PCR assay. For the multiplex PCR, a mixture combining 60 forward primers for TCR Vbeta segments and 13 reverse primers for TCR Jbeta segments was used. The clones in this table, taken by TCRdb from immuneACCESS, are in-frame only. Not every clone is retained; where verified, under half of the shortfall comes from an unresolved V gene, and the cause of the rest is unknown. In this sample the table shows 100,000 to 150,000 clones, roughly four fifths of which occur a single time. The top ten constitute roughly 3% of the sample. The sequenced sample was PBMCs. The receptors shown here come from a woman aged 40-49 years in good health and CMV-seropositive.

V is TRBV6-1 and J is TRBJ1-6; a weak D match, TRBD1 (6 bases). Germline CDR1 MNHNS, CDR2 SASEGT. V was cut by 1 base and J by 8 bases, with 12 bases left in between. The CDR3 has 15 residues. CDR3 DNA sequence: TGTGCCAGCAGTGAAGTTGGGGGCTGGGATTCACCCCTCCACTTT. It codes for CASSEVGGWDSPLHF.

The rearrangement joins TRBV5-6 to TRBJ2-3; 7 bases are shared with TRBD1. The CDR3 covers 15 residues. Germline V gene data show CDR1 as SGHDT and CDR2 as YYEEEE. The V and J ends lost 4 bases and 3 bases, in that order; junction bases with no gene match: 8. CDR3 DNA: TGTGCCAGCAGCCATGGGACAGCAAGGACAGATACGCAGTATTTT. Translating gives CASSHGTARTDTQYF.

Comment on this clone: Distinct nucleotide sequences in the sample also encode this CDR3. The chain has TRBV9 and TRBJ1-1; 11 positions agree with TRBD1. The CDR3 runs to 15 residues. V was clipped by 3 bases and J by 1 base; unmatched bases: 2. Germline CDR1 is SGDLS and CDR2 is YYNGEE. CDR3: CASSGGTGGNTEAFF. CDR3 bases: TGTGCCAGCAGCGGAGGGACAGGGGGGAACACTGAAGCTTTCTTT.

The V and J genes are TRBV13 and TRBJ2-1; 9 nucleotides match TRBD2. The CDR3 extends over 16 amino acids. Germline CDR1 PRHDT, CDR2 FYEKMQ (reference sequence). V shed 5 bases, J shed 3 bases, and the junction held 8 bases outside the gene matches. CDR3 sequence: CASSTTSGGVYNEQFF. In DNA, the CDR3 is TGTGCCAGCAGCACGACTAGCGGAGGGGTCTACAATGAGCAGTTCTTC.

This sequence joins TRBV28 and TRBJ1-1; D call uncertain. The CDR3 spans 16 residues. In germline, CDR1 is MDHEN, CDR2 SYDVKM. V was cut by 8 bases and J by 1 base, with 20 bases left in between. For the CDR3, the DNA is TGTGCCAGCCTCGCGGGGATCCGGGCAAGGAACACTGAAGCTTTCTTT. Residues: CASLAGIRARNTEAFF. The full variable domain, completed using reference TRBV28 and TRBJ1-1, is DVKVTQSSRYLVKRTGEKVFLECVQDMDHENMFWYRQDPGLGLRLIYFSYDVKMKEKGDIPEGYSVSREKKERFSLILESASTNQTSMYLCASLAGIRARNTEAFFGQGTRLTVV.

This chain's CDR3 is CASTGTGVYEQYF. In nucleotides, the CDR3 is TGTGCCAGTACCGGGACAGGGGTATACGAGCAGTACTTC. The V and J genes are TRBV6-1 and TRBJ2-7; TRBD1 agrees at 10 bases. V was clipped by 9 bases and J by 4 bases; unmatched bases: 6. The germline V gene encodes CDR1 MNHNS and CDR2 SASEGT. This CDR3 spans 13 amino acids.

This sequence joins TRBV11-2 and TRBJ1-5; D uncertain. Deletions cut 3 bases from V and 2 bases from J, with 5 bases between. Germline CDR1 and CDR2: SGHAT and FQNNGV. The CDR3 loop spans 13 amino acids. The CDR3 protein is CASSFTGNQPQHF. The CDR3 region has the DNA TGTGCCAGCAGCTTTACAGGCAATCAGCCCCAGCATTTT.

This chain uses TRBV10-3 with TRBJ1-2; TRBD1 agrees at 8 bases. Germline CDR1 is ENHRY and CDR2 is SYGVKD. The trim removed 2 bases at V and 3 bases at J, leaving 5 bases unmatched. CDR3 size: 15 residues. In DNA, the CDR3 is TGTGCCATCAGTGAGAGGACAGGGTATGACTATGGCTACACCTTC. Translated, it gives CAISERTGYDYGYTF.

In this sample, this clone turned up once. V usage is TRBV27 and J usage is TRBJ2-7; D is possibly TRBD2 (5 bases). Trimming cost V 2 bases and J 2 bases, with 22 bases left between them. In germline, CDR1 is MNHEY, CDR2 SMNVEV (reference sequence). This CDR3 has 18 amino acids. DNA for the CDR3: TGTGCCAGCAGTTTAAAGATCAAGGAAGATAGCGCTGCCTACGAGCAGTACTTC. Residues: CASSLKIKEDSAAYEQYF.

CDR3 in DNA: TGTGCCGGGGAACAGGGAACGAACACTGAAGCTTTCTTT. Protein product: CAGEQGTNTEAFF. The chain recombines TRBV30 with TRBJ1-1, with a possible D match to TRBD1 (6 bases). Between the trimmed V and J ends, which lost 8 bases and 1 base, there was a span of 14 bases. This CDR3 has 13 residues. CDR1 is GTSNPN and CDR2 is SVGIG in the germline V gene (reference sequence).

Only one count was recorded for this clone. This rearrangement joins TRBV6-5 to TRBJ2-3; 14 bases map to TRBD2. Trimming at V came to 5 bases and at J to 7 bases, leaving 5 bases not matched to a gene. This CDR3 is 15 amino acids long. Germline CDR1 and CDR2: MNHEY and SVGAGI. The DNA of the CDR3 is TGTGCCAGCAGTAGGACTAGCGGGGGGCGGAATACGCAGTATTTT. Encoded protein: CASSRTSGGRNTQYF.

A few counts support this clone. The V and J genes are TRBV12-5 and TRBJ2-7, with D perhaps TRBD2 (6 bases). V lost 6 bases and J lost 7, with 13 bases in between. The CDR3 length is 12 residues. The germline CDR1 and CDR2 sequences are LGHNT and FRNRAP. Here the CDR3 DNA reads TGTGCTAGTGGGTCGGTGGGGGGAGAGCAGTACTTC. Encoded protein: CASGSVGGEQYF.

This clone was seen more than once but under ten times. The J gene is TRBJ1-2, the V gene TRBV6-6, with D perhaps TRBD1 (6 bases). The CDR3 length is 15 residues. Per the germline V gene, CDR1 is MNHNY and CDR2 is SVGAGI (reference sequence). Trimming shortened V by 7 bases and J by 4 bases, and 19 bases separated the two germline ends. CDR3 sequence reads: CASTNTGQKGYGYTF. In nucleotides, the CDR3 is TGTGCCAGCACCAACACCGGACAGAAAGGCTATGGCTACACCTTC.

This rearrangement joins TRBV7-9 to TRBJ2-2; TRBD2 is a possible D gene (6 bases). Germline lookup yields CDR1 SEHNR and CDR2 FQNEAQ (reference sequence). The CDR3 length is 13 residues. Trimming pared 4 bases from V and 4 bases from J, leaving 7 bases between. CDR3 bases: TGTGCCAGCAGCTCGGGACTCACCGGGGAGCTGTTTTTT. Protein product: CASSSGLTGELFF.

The V gene is TRBV4-2, the J gene TRBJ1-3, with TRBD1 matching over 10 bases. Per the germline V gene, CDR1 is LGHNA and CDR2 is YNFKEQ. Trimming at V came to 3 bases and at J to 7 bases, leaving 3 bases not matched to a gene. The CDR3 covers 14 residues. The CDR3 spells CASSQRDRGNTIYF. CDR3 nucleotides: TGTGCCAGCAGCCAGAGGGACAGGGGCAACACCATATATTTT.

The chain combines TRBV4-3 with TRBJ2-3; 8 bases are shared with TRBD2. There are 15 residues in the CDR3. Germline V gene data show CDR1 as LGHNA and CDR2 as YSLEER. V lost 3 bases and J lost 1; bases outside the gene matches: 3. The CDR3 loop reads CASSQERGRTDTQYF. The CDR3 DNA follows: TGCGCCAGCAGCCAGGAGCGGGGGCGCACAGATACGCAGTATTTT.

V and J are TRBV27 and TRBJ1-1; TRBD1 is a possible D gene (5 bases). Trimming removed 5 bases at V and 5 bases at J, with 15 bases between. This CDR3 is 14 amino acids long. In germline, CDR1 is MNHEY, CDR2 SMNVEV (reference sequence). CDR3 sequence (DNA): TGTGCCAGCAGTCCAAGGGGAATGGGGACTGAAGCTTTCTTT. Protein sequence: CASSPRGMGTEAFF.

The CDR3 DNA sequence: TGTGCCAGCCAAACGGGGGGCGCGAACACCGGGGAGCTGTTTTTT. This translates into CASQTGGANTGELFF. The chain employs TRBV2 and TRBJ2-2, with D maybe TRBD2 (7 bases). Germline values: CDR1 SNHLY, CDR2 FYNNEI. V gave up 8 bases and J gave up 0 bases, with 13 bases separating them. This CDR3 comprises 15 residues.

The rearrangement joins TRBV19 to TRBJ1-5; D not resolved. V lost 6 bases, J lost 4 bases, and 10 bases lay in between. This CDR3 spans 13 amino acids. Germline V gives CDR1 LNHDA, CDR2 SQIVND (reference sequence). CDR3 sequence reads: CASRTQANQPQHF. In DNA form, the CDR3 reads TGTGCCAGTAGAACCCAGGCAAATCAGCCCCAGCATTTT.

The V call is TRBV19, the J call TRBJ2-7; maybe TRBD2 (5 bases). Germline V gene lookup returns CDR1 LNHDA and CDR2 SQIVND (reference sequence). This CDR3 contains 15 residues. Trimming left V 5 bases short and J 5 bases short, with 19 bases between. The CDR3 nucleotides read TGTGCCAGTAGTTTATACTCCGGGGTGAACGACGAGCAGTACTTC. This translates into CASSLYSGVNDEQYF.

The V call is TRBV10-3, the J call TRBJ2-2; 7 nucleotides line up with TRBD2. V was clipped by 6 bases and J by 5 bases; unmatched bases: 3. The CDR3 extends over 13 amino acids. In germline, CDR1 is ENHRY, CDR2 SYGVKD. The CDR3 spells CAIRLRETGELFF. DNA for the CDR3: TGTGCCATCAGGCTGCGGGAGACCGGGGAGCTGTTTTTT.